These 27 T cell receptor beta chains originate from one sample sequenced in a study of T cell responses to AZD1222 COVID-19 vaccine. Assay used: immunoSEQ multiplex PCR; TCRdb lists only in-frame clones, some missing. The sample consists of around 150,000 clones, around 95% of them appearing once. The sample was peripheral blood, taken on day 0 of AZD1222 vaccination. Every receptor here comes from an adult in good health.

The chain links TRBV18 to TRBJ1-4, with TRBD1 matching 10 bases. Germline trimming cut 4 bases from V and 2 bases from J; bases unmatched to any gene: 13. Per the germline V gene, CDR1 is KGHSH and CDR2 is LQKENI. The length of the CDR3 is 19 residues. In DNA form, the CDR3 reads TGTGCCAGCTCACTAAACTCGGGACAGGGGATGAGCACTAATGAAAAACTGTTTTTT. It translates to CASSLNSGQGMSTNEKLFF.

The table lists this clone with a few counts. The V gene is TRBV4-1, the J gene TRBJ2-2; the D gene is possibly TRBD2 (5 bases). The CDR3 extends over 16 amino acids. Deletions cut 0 bases from V and 5 bases from J, with 13 bases between. CDR1 MGHRA and CDR2 YSYEKL come from the germline V gene. Here the CDR3 reads CASSQDGVPGTGELFF. CDR3 in DNA: TGCGCCAGCAGCCAAGATGGGGTTCCGGGGACCGGGGAGCTGTTTTTT.

This chain uses TRBV18 with TRBJ2-2, with D unresolved. The germline CDR1 and CDR2 sequences are KGHSH and LQKENI. This CDR3 has 14 amino acids. Deletions cut 0 bases from V and 1 base from J, with 3 bases between. The CDR3 sequence is CASSPPKNTGELFF. Here the CDR3 DNA reads TGTGCCAGCTCACCACCGAAGAACACCGGGGAGCTGTTTTTT.

The V gene is TRBV2, the J gene TRBJ1-4; D gene uncertain. The CDR3 is 15 residues long. Germline CDR1 and CDR2: SNHLY and FYNNEI. Trimming left V 5 bases short and J 8 bases short, with 18 bases between. CDR3 region: CASSTQGGMAEKLFF. Written as DNA, the CDR3 is TGTGCCAGCAGTACTCAAGGCGGGATGGCCGAAAAACTGTTTTTT.

The chain combines TRBV7-2 with TRBJ2-5; D not certain. Trimming pared 0 bases from V and 6 bases from J, leaving 14 bases between. Germline V gene sequence: CDR1 SGHTA, CDR2 FQGNSA. This CDR3 is 15 amino acids long. Here the CDR3 DNA reads TGTGCCAGCAGCTTAGCGCCAGGTAGTGCGAAGACCCAGTACTTC. It is translated as CASSLAPGSAKTQYF. Supplemented by reference TRBV7-2 and TRBJ2-5, the full variable domain reads GAGVSQSPSNKVTEKGKDVELRCDPISGHTALYWYRQSLGQGLEFLIYFQGNSAPDKSGLPSDRFSAERTGGSVSTLTIQRTQQEDSAVYLCASSLAPGSAKTQYFGPGTRLLVL.

The gene calls are TRBV11-2 and TRBJ2-7; D unclear. The germline gives CDR1 SGHAT, CDR2 FQNNGV. Trimming removed 3 bases at V and 2 bases at J, with 8 bases between. The CDR3 length is 13 residues. The CDR3: CASSFIVAYEQYV. CDR3 sequence (DNA): TGTGCCAGCAGCTTTATAGTTGCCTACGAGCAGTACGTC.

This sequence joins TRBV7-3 and TRBJ2-7, with 11 bases that match TRBD2. The germline CDR1 and CDR2 sequences are SGHTA and FQGTGA. This CDR3 is built from 15 residues. Losses at the gene ends were 5 bases for V and 2 bases for J; bases not matched to a gene: 5. The CDR3, as DNA: TGTGCCAGCAGCCGGACTAGCGGGCTAACCTACGAGCAGTACGTC. Translating gives CASSRTSGLTYEQYV.

J is TRBJ1-5 and V is TRBV19; 9 nucleotides match TRBD1. V lost 5 bases to trimming and J lost 0 bases; unmatched junction nucleotides: 5. Germline values: CDR1 LNHDA, CDR2 SQIVND (reference sequence). The CDR3 totals 16 residues. CDR3 amino acids: CASSPRTGDSNQPQHF. The CDR3 DNA reads as TGTGCCAGTAGTCCCAGGACAGGGGATAGCAATCAGCCCCAGCATTTT.

This sequence joins TRBV6-2 or TRBV6-3 and TRBJ2-5; no reliable D call. Germline CDR1 is MNHEY and CDR2 is SVGEGT. This CDR3 is built from 13 residues. Trimming left V 0 bases short and J 6 bases short, with 8 bases between. The DNA of the CDR3 is TGTGCCAGCAGTTACTCGATTGTGAAGACCCAGTACTTC. It encodes CASSYSIVKTQYF.

Only one count was recorded for this clone. The CDR3 loop reads CSVSSGNTIYF. The CDR3, as DNA: TGCAGTGTGTCTAGCGGAAACACCATATATTTT. The J gene is TRBJ1-3, the V gene TRBV20-1; no definite D call. This CDR3 has 11 amino acids. Germline CDR1 and CDR2: DFQATT and SNEGSKA (reference sequence). Trimming took off 7 bases at V and 4 bases at J, with 8 bases between the two ends.

This chain links TRBV6-5 with TRBJ1-1; the D is unclear. V lost 4 bases and J 5 bases, leaving 11 bases between the germline ends. This CDR3 has 13 residues. In germline, CDR1 is MNHEY, CDR2 SVGAGI. In nucleotides, the CDR3 is TGTGCCAGCAGTTCCCCCCAGCGGACTGAAGCTTTCTTT. Translated: CASSSPQRTEAFF.

The chain uses TRBV18 and TRBJ2-5; D is tentatively TRBD1 or TRBD2 (5 bases each). CDR3 length: 14 residues. Trimming cost V 2 bases and J 5 bases, with 12 bases left between them. CDR1 KGHSH and CDR2 LQKENI come from the germline V gene. The CDR3 DNA is TGTGCCAGCTCACCAACGGGGCAGGGCGAGACCCAGTACTTC. This sequence encodes CASSPTGQGETQYF.

The chain has TRBV10-2 and TRBJ2-6; D might be TRBD1 (6 bases). This CDR3 is 18 amino acids long. Germline V gene lookup returns CDR1 WSHSY and CDR2 SAAADI. V was trimmed by 3 bases and J by 0 bases, leaving 15 bases between them. As DNA, the CDR3 is TGCGCCAGCAGTGATCTCCGCGGCAGGGGCTCTGGGGCCAACGTCCTGACTTTC. Residues: CASSDLRGRGSGANVLTF.

This clone came up once. J is TRBJ1-2 and V is TRBV24-1; D is uncertain. CDR3 length equals 14 residues. The germline V and J ends were trimmed by 0 bases and 2 bases, with 6 bases remaining between them. Germline CDR1 reads KGHDR; CDR2 reads SFDVKD. The CDR3 nucleotides are TGTGCCACCAGTGATTTGAAGCAGAACTATGGCTACACCTTC. It specifies CATSDLKQNYGYTF.

The chain employs TRBV5-1 and TRBJ2-2; D possibly corresponds to TRBD2 (5 bases). This CDR3 contains 13 residues. The V and J ends lost 5 bases and 5 bases respectively, with 10 bases between them. CDR1 SGHRS and CDR2 YFSETQ come from the germline V gene. The CDR3: CASREGPTGELFF. The CDR3 nucleotides are TGCGCCAGCAGAGAGGGCCCAACCGGGGAGCTGTTTTTT.

The V call is TRBV15, the J call TRBJ2-2, with D maybe TRBD1 (6 bases). Per the germline V gene, CDR1 is LNHNV and CDR2 is YYDKDF (reference sequence). The length of the CDR3 is 18 residues. Trimming removed 1 base at V and 4 bases at J, with 19 bases between. In DNA, the CDR3 is TGTGCCACCAGCAGAGGTTCCGACAGGAGGATAGGCACCGGGGAGCTGTTTTTT. Its protein product is CATSRGSDRRIGTGELFF.

V and J are TRBV5-4 and TRBJ2-3; D is perhaps TRBD1 or TRBD2 (5 bases each). This CDR3 comprises 17 residues. Germline CDR1 SGHNT, CDR2 YYREEE (reference sequence). The ends were cut back, 3 bases at V and 1 base at J, with 18 bases in the middle. CDR3 nucleotides: TGTGCCAGCAGCTCCGGATCGAGAAGGGGAGGCACAGATACGCAGTATTTT. Its translation: CASSSGSRRGGTDTQYF.

The gene calls are TRBV7-2 and TRBJ2-7; 13 bases agree with TRBD2. Germline V gives CDR1 SGHTA, CDR2 FQGNSA. The CDR3 spans 14 residues. Germline trimming cut 1 base from V and 6 bases from J; bases unmatched to any gene: 0. CDR3 region: CASSLGTSGGEQYV. DNA of the CDR3: TGTGCCAGCAGCTTAGGGACTAGCGGGGGCGAGCAGTACGTC.

The rearrangement joins TRBV7-8 to TRBJ2-3, with unresolved D. V was trimmed by 1 base and J by 0 bases, leaving 11 bases between them. The V gene's germline CDR1 is SGHVS and CDR2 FQNEAQ. The CDR3 is 16 residues long. The CDR3: CASSLVFISSTDTQYF. The DNA of the CDR3 is TGTGCCAGCAGCTTAGTTTTCATCTCTAGCACAGATACGCAGTATTTT. Full variable domain (remainder filled in from reference TRBV7-8 and TRBJ2-3): GAGVSQSPRYKVAKRGQDVALRCDPISGHVSLFWYQQALGQGPEFLTYFQNEAQLDKSGLPSDRFFAERPEGSVSTLKIQRTQQEDSAVYLCASSLVFISSTDTQYFGPGTRLTVL.

This rearrangement joins TRBV28 to TRBJ1-6, with TRBD1 matching 7 bases. Germline-derived CDR1 and CDR2 are MDHEN and SYDVKM. Trimming took 8 bases from V and 0 from J; bases not matched to a gene: 7. This CDR3 is built from 16 residues. In DNA, the CDR3 is TGTGCCAGCTGGGACAGTCTGAGCTCCTATAATTCACCCCTCCACTTT. This translates into CASWDSLSSYNSPLHF.

The V gene is TRBV28, the J gene TRBJ1-1, with TRBD1 matching 7 bases. CDR1 MDHEN and CDR2 SYDVKM come from the germline V gene. V was pared by 4 bases and J by 2 bases, with 4 bases of the junction left unmatched. This CDR3 spans 14 amino acids. CDR3 DNA: TGTGCCAGCAGTTCCGGGACAGTTAACACTGAAGCTTTCTTT. This translates into CASSSGTVNTEAFF.

The CDR3 DNA follows: TGTGCCAGCAGCGCCGGACAGGGAAAGCAGCCCCAGCATTTT. Amino acids: CASSAGQGKQPQHF. This chain uses TRBV9 with TRBJ1-5, with 8 bases fitting TRBD1. This CDR3 is built from 14 residues. V trimming: 3 bases; J trimming: 7 bases; junction bases outside the gene matches: 6. Germline CDR1 and CDR2: SGDLS and YYNGEE.

The rearrangement joins TRBV29-1 to TRBJ2-2; the D gene is possibly TRBD2 (6 bases). The V end lost 6 bases, the J end lost 8 bases, and 16 bases lay between the germline ends. CDR3 length: 13 residues. CDR1 is SQVTM, CDR2 ANQGSEA, per germline. CDR3 residues: CSVLTAGSGELFF. As DNA, the CDR3 is TGCAGCGTCCTGACCGCGGGGTCAGGGGAGCTGTTTTTT.

The genes are TRBV2 and TRBJ1-3; 8 nucleotides match TRBD1. J gave up 0 bases and V 3 bases, and 1 base lay outside the gene matches. CDR3 length equals 15 residues. Germline V lookup: CDR1 SNHLY, CDR2 FYNNEI. This CDR3 reads CASSDDRGSGNTIYF. For the CDR3, the DNA is TGTGCCAGCAGTGATGACAGGGGCTCTGGAAACACCATATATTTT. The whole variable domain, filled in from reference TRBV2 and TRBJ1-3, reads EPEVTQTPSHQVTQMGQEVILRCVPISNHLYFYWYRQILGQKVEFLVSFYNNEISEKSEIFDDQFSVERPDGSNFTLKIRSTKLEDSAMYFCASSDDRGSGNTIYFGEGSWLTVV.

V gene TRBV2 combines with J gene TRBJ1-6, with D tentatively TRBD1 (5 bases). The CDR3 runs to 12 residues. The germline CDR1 and CDR2 sequences are SNHLY and FYNNEI. Trimming left V 6 bases short and J 6 bases short, with 6 bases between. This CDR3 reads CASRDSNSPLHF. In nucleotides, the CDR3 is TGTGCCAGCAGAGACAGTAATTCACCCCTCCACTTT.

The chain recombines TRBV5-6 with TRBJ2-1; 7 bases map to TRBD2. Germline V gene data show CDR1 as SGHDT and CDR2 as YYEEEE. This CDR3 has 16 amino acids. V lost 1 base and J lost 1; bases outside the gene matches: 5. CDR3 residues: CASSLLRGRSYNEQFF. The CDR3 bases are TGTGCCAGCAGCTTGCTCCGCGGGAGATCCTACAATGAGCAGTTCTTC.

This rearrangement joins TRBV4-2 to TRBJ2-5, with 8 bases identical to TRBD2. In germline, CDR1 is LGHNA, CDR2 YNFKEQ. V was clipped by 4 bases and J by 5 bases; unmatched bases: 9. The CDR3 contains 15 residues. The CDR3 region is CASSPRGGVGETQYF. In nucleotides, the CDR3 is TGTGCCAGCAGCCCCCGGGGGGGAGTGGGTGAGACCCAGTACTTC.